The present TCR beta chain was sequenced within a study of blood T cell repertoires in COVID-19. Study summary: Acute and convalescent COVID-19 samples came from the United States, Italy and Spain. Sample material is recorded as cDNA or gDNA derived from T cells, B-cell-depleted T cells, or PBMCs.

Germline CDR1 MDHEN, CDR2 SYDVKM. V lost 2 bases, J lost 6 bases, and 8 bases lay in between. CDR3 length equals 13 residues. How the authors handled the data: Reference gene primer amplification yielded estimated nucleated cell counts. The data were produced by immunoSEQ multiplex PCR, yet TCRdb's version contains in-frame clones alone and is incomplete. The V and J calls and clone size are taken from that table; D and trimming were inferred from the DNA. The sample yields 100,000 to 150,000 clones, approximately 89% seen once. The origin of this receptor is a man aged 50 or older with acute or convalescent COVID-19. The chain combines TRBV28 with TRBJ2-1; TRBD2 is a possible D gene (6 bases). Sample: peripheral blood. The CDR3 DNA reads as TGTGCCAGCAGTTTAGGGACTTCCAATGAGCAGTTCTTC. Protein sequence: CASSLGTSNEQFF.